This passage covers 29 T cell receptor beta chains from one sample sequenced in a study of post-analysis software for immune sequencing data. Regarding the study as a whole: With TRBV5-6, TRBV5-1 and TRBV20-1 included, about five TRBV segments were more frequent in patients than in controls.

Antigens for these TCRs are unknown. Unique-molecular-identifier-tagged TCR beta cDNA libraries were used. TCRdb redid the calling of the PCR reads with MiXCR, one entry per CDR3 protein. In the table there are about 430,000 distinct CDR3 sequences, 39% of which are singletons. The sequencing input was blood. These receptor sequences come from a girl aged 2-10 years with multiple sclerosis.

The rearrangement links TRBV10-3 to TRBJ2-4; D perhaps matches TRBD2 (5 bases). From germline, CDR1 is ENHRY and CDR2 SYGVKD. The CDR3 has 15 residues. Trimming removed 0 bases at V and 4 bases at J, with 10 bases between. The CDR3 protein is CAISESITSKNIQYF. The CDR3 coding sequence is TGTGCCATCAGTGAGTCGATAACTAGTAAAAACATTCAGTACTTC.

The chain has TRBV20-1 and TRBJ1-2; no clear D. Germline V gives CDR1 DFQATT, CDR2 SNEGSKA (reference sequence). V lost 3 bases, J lost 3 bases, and 14 bases lay in between. This CDR3 is 14 amino acids long. CDR3 loop: CSASVDREDYGYTF. The CDR3 DNA reads as TGCAGTGCTAGTGTCGACCGGGAAGACTATGGCTACACCTTC.

This sequence joins TRBV2 and TRBJ1-5; D is perhaps TRBD1 (6 bases). The germline V gene has CDR1 SNHLY and CDR2 FYNNEI. The CDR3 runs to 15 residues. The V gene lost 4 bases and the J gene lost 4 bases, with 14 bases spanning the gap. In DNA, the CDR3 is TGTGCCAGCAGTGGGACAGCGGGTGCAAATCAGCCCCAGCATTTT. Residues: CASSGTAGANQPQHF.

This chain links TRBV2 with TRBJ1-2, with 7 bases fitting TRBD1. The CDR3 is made up of 10 amino acids. J was trimmed by 12 bases and V by 8 bases; bases with no gene match: 6. Per germline, CDR1 SNHLY and CDR2 FYNNEI. The chain's CDR3 is CASHGQVHTF. CDR3 DNA sequence: TGTGCCAGCCACGGACAGGTCCACACCTTC.

This clonotype was counted once. J is TRBJ2-1 and V is TRBV9; D tentatively fits TRBD1 or TRBD2 (6 bases each). Germline CDR1 is SGDLS and CDR2 is YYNGEE. The CDR3 is 15 residues long. Trimming cost V 3 bases and J 4 bases, with 14 bases left between them. CDR3 sequence: CASSAYGGPYNEQFF. The CDR3 nucleotides read TGTGCCAGCAGCGCCTACGGGGGCCCTTACAATGAGCAGTTCTTC.

The chain employs TRBV7-2 and TRBJ2-5; possible D gene TRBD2, 5 bases. Germline assignment: CDR1 SGHTA and CDR2 FQGNSA. V lost 0 bases and J lost 8, with 13 bases in between. The CDR3 covers 14 residues. The CDR3 region is CASSLARGEGTQYF. The CDR3 DNA reads TGTGCCAGCAGCTTAGCGCGAGGAGAGGGAACCCAGTACTTC.

The table lists this clonotype with a few counts. In nucleotides, the CDR3 is TGTGCCATCAGTGAGCCAAGGACTACGAAGTACAATGAGCAGTTCTTC. Its translation: CAISEPRTTKYNEQFF. The V and J genes are TRBV10-3 and TRBJ2-1; perhaps TRBD2 as D (6 bases). The germline gives CDR1 ENHRY, CDR2 SYGVKD. This CDR3 has 16 residues. The V end lost 2 bases, the J end lost 4 bases, and 15 bases lay between the germline ends.

Concerning this clonotype itself: One end of the junction does not line up with germline, which may come from a read error. The chain uses TRBV7-3 and TRBJ1-1, with no clear D. Germline V lookup: CDR1 SGHTA, CDR2 FQGTGA. The CDR3 runs 14 residues. The CDR3 sequence: CASSSDGLNTEAFF. CDR3 DNA: TGTGCCAGCAGCTCGGACGGGTTGAACACTGAGGCTTTCTTT.

The chain links TRBV10-3 to TRBJ1-5; no reliable D call. Germline V gene sequence: CDR1 ENHRY, CDR2 SYGVKD. With 3 bases removed from V and 2 bases from J, the gap between germline ends came to 14 bases. The CDR3 runs to 16 residues. The CDR3 bases are TGTGCCATCAGTGACCCGACGGCCCGAGGCAATCAGCCCCAGCATTTT. Translated, it gives CAISDPTARGNQPQHF.

This clonotype was seen a handful of times. This chain uses TRBV4-1 with TRBJ2-3; no clear D gene. V lost 1 base, J lost 4 bases, and 6 bases lay in between. Per germline, CDR1 MGHRA and CDR2 YSYEKL. This CDR3 has 13 residues. Here the CDR3 DNA reads TGCGCCAGCAGCCAAGCCGCCGCAGATACGCAGTATTTT. It encodes CASSQAAADTQYF.

The gene calls are TRBV10-3 and TRBJ1-4; D is possibly TRBD1 (5 bases). Trimming shortened V by 2 bases and J by 7 bases, and 14 bases separated the two germline ends. CDR1 is ENHRY, CDR2 SYGVKD, per germline. The CDR3 sequence is 15 residues long. DNA for the CDR3: TGTGCCATCAGTGAGGACAGCAATAGGGTTGAAAAACTGTTTTTT. Translated, it gives CAISEDSNRVEKLFF.

This clonotype was seen a few times. The rearrangement links TRBV7-9 to TRBJ2-7; no definite D call. The CDR3 spans 12 residues. The V and J ends lost 6 bases and 3 bases respectively, with 9 bases between them. Per the germline V gene, CDR1 is SEHNR and CDR2 is FQNEAQ (reference sequence). CDR3 sequence reads: CASSITFYEQYF. CDR3 DNA sequence: TGTGCCAGCAGTATCACTTTCTACGAGCAGTACTTC.

This sequence joins TRBV6-1 and TRBJ2-1; D uncertain. Germline V gives CDR1 MNHNS, CDR2 SASEGT. The V end lost 0 bases, the J end lost 1 base, and 10 bases lay between the germline ends. The CDR3 covers 16 residues. CDR3 in amino acids: CASSEASRLSYNEQFF. The CDR3 DNA reads as TGTGCCAGCAGTGAAGCGAGTAGATTATCCTACAATGAGCAGTTCTTC.

This clonotype was counted only a few times. This chain uses TRBV9 with TRBJ2-5; tentative D call: TRBD1 (6 bases). Trimming removed 2 bases at V and 11 bases at J, with 19 bases between. Per germline, CDR1 SGDLS and CDR2 YYNGEE. This CDR3 is built from 14 residues. As DNA, the CDR3 is TGTGCCAGCAGCGTTCGACAGGATTTCGCCGATCAGTACTTC. This codes for CASSVRQDFADQYF. Full variable domain (rest looked up from reference TRBV9 and TRBJ2-5): DSGVTQTPKHLITATGQRVTLRCSPRSGDLSVYWYQQSLDQGLQFLIQYYNGEERAKGNILERFSAQQFPDLHSELNLSSLELGDSALYFCASSVRQDFADQYFGPGTRLLVL.

The chain couples TRBV13 to TRBJ1-6, with 7 bases identical to TRBD1. CDR3 length equals 14 residues. CDR1 and CDR2 (germline): PRHDT, FYEKMQ (reference sequence). J was trimmed by 6 bases and V by 3 bases; bases with no gene match: 2. The chain's CDR3 is CASSFGTANSPLHF. The CDR3 DNA reads TGTGCCAGCAGCTTTGGGACAGCTAATTCACCCCTCCACTTT.

This clonotype was observed a handful of times. The V and J genes are TRBV12-3 or TRBV12-4 and TRBJ2-3; a weak D match, TRBD1 (6 bases). V lost 3 bases, J lost 5 bases, and 12 bases lay in between. This CDR3 is built from 14 residues. This chain's CDR3 is CASSFRGQVDTQYF. In nucleotides, the CDR3 is TGTGCCAGCAGTTTCCGGGGACAAGTAGATACGCAGTATTTT.

This rearrangement joins TRBV18 to TRBJ2-7, with 7 bases fitting TRBD1. The ends lost 4 bases at V and 4 bases at J; junction bases unmatched: 7. Germline loops: CDR1 KGHSH, CDR2 LQKENI. This CDR3 contains 14 residues. Here the CDR3 DNA reads TGTGCCAGCTCACTTCGGGACAGCCCTTACGAGCAGTACTTC. Translated, it gives CASSLRDSPYEQYF. Filled out from reference TRBV18 and TRBJ2-7, the complete variable domain reads NAGVMQNPRHLVRRRGQEARLRCSPMKGHSHVYWYRQLPEEGLKFMVYLQKENIIDESGMPKERFSAEFPKEGPSILRIQQVVRGDSAAYFCASSLRDSPYEQYFGPGTRLTVT.

This clonotype was found a few times. The chain couples TRBV28 to TRBJ2-3; D is unclear. V lost 3 bases, J lost 4 bases, and 14 bases lay in between. CDR3 size: 15 residues. Germline values: CDR1 MDHEN, CDR2 SYDVKM. The CDR3 sequence: CASSFYLRMPDTQYF. The CDR3, as DNA: TGTGCCAGCAGTTTTTACCTCCGAATGCCAGATACGCAGTATTTT. The full variable domain, rest sourced from reference TRBV28 and TRBJ2-3, is DVKVTQSSRYLVKRTGEKVFLECVQDMDHENMFWYRQDPGLGLRLIYFSYDVKMKEKGDIPEGYSVSREKKERFSLILESASTNQTSMYLCASSFYLRMPDTQYFGPGTRLTVL.

This clonotype was recorded only once. V usage is TRBV25-1 and J usage is TRBJ1-5; TRBD1 is a possible D gene (5 bases). CDR1 is MGHDK and CDR2 is SYGVNS in the germline V gene. The V end was cut by 0 bases, the J end by 5 bases, with 17 bases between. There are 17 residues in the CDR3. The CDR3 DNA is TGTGCCAGCAGTGAATATTCCCCCCGGGGGGTCTATCAGCCCCAGCATTTT. This gives the protein CASSEYSPRGVYQPQHF.

Concerning this clonotype: At one end, the junction sequence differs from germline, possibly due to a read error. V is TRBV5-4 and J is TRBJ2-4; D gene ambiguous. This CDR3 has 14 amino acids. Germline CDR1 is SGHNT and CDR2 is YYREEE (reference sequence). CDR3 residues: CASSTLGGKNIQYF. As DNA, the CDR3 is TGTGCCAGCAGTACCCTTGGTGGCAAAAACATCCAGTACTTC.

The chain uses TRBV20-1 and TRBJ2-3; the D gene is possibly TRBD1 (6 bases). V gave up 2 bases and J gave up 2 bases, with 14 bases separating them. Germline V gene lookup returns CDR1 DFQATT and CDR2 SNEGSKA (reference sequence). This CDR3 contains 15 residues. CDR3 sequence reads: CSARRNRAPTDTQYF. The CDR3 nucleotides read TGCAGTGCTAGAAGGAACAGGGCCCCCACAGATACGCAGTATTTT.

This clonotype was counted between two and nine times. The chain links TRBV27 to TRBJ2-7; no reliable D call. The CDR3 runs 13 residues. Germline V lookup: CDR1 MNHEY, CDR2 SMNVEV (reference sequence). V dropped 0 bases and J dropped 5 bases, with 8 bases sitting between them. CDR3 sequence reads: CASSLSSSNEQYF. CDR3 nucleotides: TGTGCCAGCAGTTTATCGAGCAGCAACGAGCAGTACTTC.

CDR3 sequence (DNA): TGTGCCAGCAGCCAAGAACCTAACTCTGGGGCCAACGTCCTGACTTTC. Translating it yields CASSQEPNSGANVLTF. V usage is TRBV4-2 and J usage is TRBJ2-6; D ambiguous. The V gene lost 0 bases and the J gene lost 0 bases, with 6 bases spanning the gap. This CDR3 contains 16 residues. Germline V lookup: CDR1 LGHNA, CDR2 YNFKEQ.

The chain combines TRBV20-1 with TRBJ2-1; D uncertain. Trimming took off 6 bases at V and 3 bases at J, with 12 bases between the two ends. Germline V CDR1 and CDR2: DFQATT, SNEGSKA (reference sequence). The CDR3 runs 13 residues. CDR3 sequence (DNA): TGCAGTGCCCCGAGTACCTTCTACAATGAGCAGTTCTTC. Amino acids: CSAPSTFYNEQFF.

The chain is built from TRBV28 and TRBJ2-7, with unresolved D. This CDR3 is built from 12 residues. V gave up 6 bases and J gave up 2 bases, with 8 bases separating them. Germline loops: CDR1 MDHEN, CDR2 SYDVKM. For the CDR3, the DNA is TGTGCCAGCAGCCAGATCCCCTACGAGCAGTACTTC. Translation gives CASSQIPYEQYF. The full variable domain, with the rest looked up from reference TRBV28 and TRBJ2-7, is DVKVTQSSRYLVKRTGEKVFLECVQDMDHENMFWYRQDPGLGLRLIYFSYDVKMKEKGDIPEGYSVSREKKERFSLILESASTNQTSMYLCASSQIPYEQYFGPGTRLTVT.

V gene TRBV7-2 combines with J gene TRBJ2-1; 14 nucleotides agree with TRBD2. This CDR3 is 15 amino acids long. Unmatched junction bases numbered 2, after V lost 4 bases and J lost 6 bases. From germline, CDR1 is SGHTA and CDR2 FQGNSA. The CDR3 DNA sequence: TGTGCCAGCAGCTGGACTAGCGGGGGGACCAATGAGCAGTTCTTC. Translated, it gives CASSWTSGGTNEQFF. The full variable domain, rest sourced from reference TRBV7-2 and TRBJ2-1, is GAGVSQSPSNKVTEKGKDVELRCDPISGHTALYWYRQSLGQGLEFLIYFQGNSAPDKSGLPSDRFSAERTGGSVSTLTIQRTQQEDSAVYLCASSWTSGGTNEQFFGPGTRLTVL.

V is TRBV6-1 and J is TRBJ1-5; 10 nucleotides agree with TRBD1. CDR3 length equals 17 residues. Germline CDR1 MNHNS, CDR2 SASEGT. J gave up 6 bases and V 4 bases, and 12 bases lay outside the gene matches. The CDR3 nucleotides read TGTGCCAGCAGTGTTAGAGCCGGGACAGGGGTAGGTCAGCCCCAGCATTTT. This codes for CASSVRAGTGVGQPQHF.

The chain has TRBV18 and TRBJ2-4; D remains ambiguous. The DNA end lines up better with TRBJ2-7; the J call may be wrong. The CDR3 has 13 amino acids. CDR1 is KGHSH and CDR2 is LQKENI in the germline V gene. This CDR3 reads CASSPPAAYEQYF. In DNA, the CDR3 is TGTGCCAGCTCACCACCGGCAGCCTACGAGCAGTACTTC.

The chain has TRBV7-3 and TRBJ2-3; TRBD1 matches at 7 bases. The CDR3 totals 20 residues. Trimming removed 2 bases from V and 2 bases from J; junction bases left unmatched: 19. The germline gives CDR1 SGHTA, CDR2 FQGTGA. This CDR3 reads CASSLPGTDWSTVPTDTQYF. CDR3 bases: TGTGCCAGCAGCTTACCCGGGACAGATTGGTCCACAGTACCCACAGATACGCAGTATTTT.